The T cell receptor beta chain under discussion was sequenced for a study of T-cell memory formation after mild COVID-19. General study findings and limits: Most CD4+ clones that shrank were in CM and EM, while CD8+ ones turned up in EMRA.

With constant-segment primers, 5'RACE yielded cDNA libraries of TCR alpha and TCR beta that carried sample barcodes and UMIs. TCRdb reprocessed the 5' RACE reads via MiXCR and lists one record per CDR3 protein. The sample carries roughly 310,000 distinct CDR3 sequences, more than 15% recorded once. As to this clonotype: Its matching antigen is unknown.

V was pared by 2 bases and J by 0 bases, with 9 bases of the junction left unmatched. The length of the CDR3 is 19 residues. Germline V gene lookup returns CDR1 DFQATT and CDR2 SNEGSKA (reference sequence). This TCR was sampled from a man younger than 35 who had mild COVID-19 (a few samples of this study predate the infection). Cell type and time point are not known. Sequencing used PBMCs or a T cell subset sorted from them (not recorded which). The chain joins TRBV20-1 to TRBJ2-3; 15 nucleotides agree with TRBD2. The CDR3: CSARLGTSGGIWSTDTQYF. The CDR3 DNA reads TGCAGTGCTAGACTTGGGACTAGCGGGGGGATCTGGAGCACAGATACGCAGTATTTT.